The clone carrying this T cell receptor beta chain was observed a single time. The CDR3 is 15 amino acids. Per the germline V gene, CDR1 is LNHDA and CDR2 is SQIVND (reference sequence). V lost 2 bases, J lost 3 bases, and 3 bases stayed unmatched. The data derive from a study of T cell responses to AZD1222 COVID-19 vaccine. The assay was immunoSEQ multiplex PCR, and TCRdb's table has in-frame clones only and misses some. The table records 90,000 to 110,000 clones, about four fifths of them present only once. This rearrangement joins TRBV19 to TRBJ2-3; 9 bases map to TRBD1. The sequencing used peripheral blood, collected on day 0 of AZD1222 vaccination. The receptor's source is an adult in good health. Written as DNA, the CDR3 is TGTGCCAGTAGTATATCCGGGACAGGGACAGATACGCAGTATTTT. As protein: CASSISGTGTDTQYF.